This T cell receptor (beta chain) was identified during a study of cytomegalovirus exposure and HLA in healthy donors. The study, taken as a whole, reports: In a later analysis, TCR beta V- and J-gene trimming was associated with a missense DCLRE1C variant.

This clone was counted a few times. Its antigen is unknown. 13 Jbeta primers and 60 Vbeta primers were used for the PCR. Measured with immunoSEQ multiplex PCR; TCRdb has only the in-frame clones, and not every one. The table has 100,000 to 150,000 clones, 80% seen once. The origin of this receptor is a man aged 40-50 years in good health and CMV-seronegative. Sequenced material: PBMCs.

The CDR3 is CASSQDLVAGKYNEQFF. CDR3 bases: TGTGCCAGCAGCCAAGATCTGGTAGCGGGGAAATACAATGAGCAGTTCTTC. The rearrangement links TRBV14 to TRBJ2-1; TRBD2 aligns across 8 bases. The V gene's germline CDR1 is SGHDN and CDR2 FVKESK. The CDR3 runs 17 residues. V lost 0 bases, J lost 4 bases, and 8 bases stayed unmatched. Drawing the rest from reference TRBV14 and TRBJ2-1, the complete variable domain is EAGVTQFPSHSVIEKGQTVTLRCDPISGHDNLYWYRRVMGKEIKFLLHFVKESKQDESGMPNNRFLAERTGGTYSTLKVQPAELEDSGVYFCASSQDLVAGKYNEQFFGPGTRLTVL.